The clone carrying this TCR beta chain was recorded a few times. The data were taken from a study of T cells in Graves' hyperthyroidism and ophthalmopathy. Study-wide context: Upon initial diagnosis and before any treatment, peripheral blood was collected.

From germline, CDR1 is MNHEY and CDR2 SMNVEV (reference sequence). Trimming took 5 bases from V and 4 from J, leaving 12 bases between them. The CDR3 runs 13 residues. Regions amplified from RNA transcripts were the TCR beta CDR3 regions. The HTBI primer set served for first-round RT-PCR of the TCR CDR3. TCRdb used MiXCR to reprocess the multiplex PCR reads, holding one entry per CDR3 protein. The table lists some 530,000 distinct CDR3 sequences, 20% to 25% of them singletons. The PBMCs were sourced from fresh peripheral blood (around 9.9 ml). The chain is built from TRBV27 and TRBJ2-7; a weak D match, TRBD2 (7 bases). The sample comprised blood. The receptor's source is a woman in her seventies with Graves' ophthalmopathy. CDR3 nucleotides: TGTGCCAGCAGTCCCCGGGGGGCTTACGAGCAGTACTTC. Its translation: CASSPRGAYEQYF.